The 29 T cell receptor beta chains in this list originate from one sample, sequenced in a study of blood T cell repertoires in COVID-19. TCRdb's table, derived via immunoSEQ multiplex PCR, lists solely in-frame clones and lacks some. The sample records almost 400,000 clones, nearly 90% being singletons. Sequences were obtained from PBMCs or T cells enriched from blood (not recorded which). All receptors come from a woman younger than 45 who had recovered from COVID-19.

V is TRBV27 and J is TRBJ2-7; TRBD2 agrees at 7 bases. This CDR3 has 14 amino acids. V was clipped by 0 bases and J by 6 bases; unmatched bases: 5. CDR1 is MNHEY, CDR2 SMNVEV, per germline (reference sequence). CDR3 sequence (DNA): TGTGCCAGCAGTTTATCCAGCGGGGTCCGCGAGCAGTACTTC. It translates to CASSLSSGVREQYF.

The V gene is TRBV6-5, the J gene TRBJ2-1; a possible D gene is TRBD2 (5 bases). Trimming pared 7 bases from V and 8 bases from J, leaving 9 bases between. This CDR3 is built from 11 residues. CDR1 is MNHEY, CDR2 SVGAGI, per germline. CDR3 bases: TGTGCCAGCAAAGCCGGGGATGAGCAGTTCTTC. Protein: CASKAGDEQFF.

The chain uses TRBV7-9 and TRBJ1-5; D is unclear. The CDR3 loop spans 14 amino acids. The V and J ends lost 3 bases and 3 bases respectively, with 9 bases between them. Germline loops: CDR1 SEHNR, CDR2 FQNEAQ (reference sequence). CDR3 bases: TGTGCCAGCAGCTTGTCGGGTCTCAATCAGCCCCAGCATTTT. This codes for CASSLSGLNQPQHF.

This chain links TRBV19 with TRBJ1-1; D possibly corresponds to TRBD1 (5 bases). The CDR3 is 13 residues long. Germline V lookup: CDR1 LNHDA, CDR2 SQIVND (reference sequence). The V end lost 5 bases, the J end lost 8 bases, and 15 bases lay between the germline ends. The CDR3 loop is CASSPRQRNEAFF. In DNA, the CDR3 is TGTGCCAGTAGTCCCCGACAGCGAAACGAAGCTTTCTTT.

This clone was seen only a few times. The chain has TRBV2 and TRBJ2-7; 7 bases map to TRBD2. Germline CDR1 reads SNHLY; CDR2 reads FYNNEI. The CDR3 spans 14 residues. Losses at the gene ends were 5 bases for V and 3 bases for J; bases not matched to a gene: 7. Here the CDR3 DNA reads TGTGCCAGCAGTCGGCCCGCGGGGGACTACGAGCAGTACTTC. As protein: CASSRPAGDYEQYF.

The V call is TRBV6-2 or TRBV6-3, the J call TRBJ1-2; D is ambiguous. The germline gives CDR1 MNHEY, CDR2 SVGEGT. The CDR3 spans 14 residues. Between the trimmed V and J ends, which lost 2 bases and 0 bases, there was a span of 7 bases. In nucleotides, the CDR3 is TGTGCCAGCAGTTACCTCGGGGCTAACTATGGCTACACCTTC. Translation gives CASSYLGANYGYTF.

The genes are TRBV10-2 and TRBJ1-1, with 9 nucleotides matching TRBD1. The germline gives CDR1 WSHSY, CDR2 SAAADI. V lost 8 bases and J lost 1; bases outside the gene matches: 5. The length of the CDR3 is 14 residues. The DNA of the CDR3 is TGCGCCAGCGTACCGGGACAGGGGAACACTGAAGCTTTCTTT. Amino acids: CASVPGQGNTEAFF.

The V call is TRBV5-4, the J call TRBJ1-2; 10 bases line up with TRBD1. The germline gives CDR1 SGHNT, CDR2 YYREEE (reference sequence). The V gene end was trimmed by 6 bases and the J gene end by 5 bases; junction bases not matched to a gene: 10. The CDR3 spans 15 residues. The CDR3 loop reads CASTSRTGGWYGYTF. The CDR3 nucleotides read TGTGCCAGCACCTCTAGGACAGGGGGTTGGTATGGCTACACCTTC.

Only one count was recorded for this clone. V usage is TRBV2 and J usage is TRBJ2-5; D is perhaps TRBD1 (5 bases). Germline-derived CDR1 and CDR2 are SNHLY and FYNNEI. The CDR3 is made up of 15 amino acids. Trimming left V 1 base short and J 5 bases short, with 14 bases between. The CDR3 loop is CASSEDRTPPETQYF. CDR3 in DNA: TGTGCCAGCAGTGAAGACAGGACCCCACCCGAGACCCAGTACTTC.

The genes are TRBV29-1 and TRBJ1-2, with 7 bases aligning to TRBD1. Germline CDR1 is SQVTM and CDR2 is ANQGSEA. The V gene end was trimmed by 4 bases and the J gene end by 2 bases; junction bases not matched to a gene: 4. The CDR3 consists of 13 residues. Here the CDR3 DNA reads TGCAGCGTTGTCGAGGGGGCGAACTATGGCTACACCTTC. This gives the protein CSVVEGANYGYTF.

This clone showed up just a few times. The V gene is TRBV18, the J gene TRBJ1-1, with 7 bases that match TRBD1. Germline V gene sequence: CDR1 KGHSH, CDR2 LQKENI. The V segment lost 8 bases and the J segment 1 base; nucleotides outside the gene matches: 10. The CDR3 sequence is 15 residues long. The CDR3 loop is CASTSDWDRNTEAFF. The CDR3 DNA sequence: TGTGCCAGCACGTCAGACTGGGACAGGAACACTGAAGCTTTCTTT.

V gene TRBV3-1 (or the pseudogene TRBV3-2) combines with J gene TRBJ1-4; D unclear. V shed 6 bases and J shed 4 bases, with 21 bases lying between them. The CDR3 loop spans 17 amino acids. CDR1 is LGHDT, CDR2 YNNKEL, per germline (reference sequence). CDR3 nucleotides: TGTGCCAGCAGTTTCGGGTGGCCCTACGACCTTAATGAAAAACTGTTTTTT. It is translated as CASSFGWPYDLNEKLFF.

This clone was seen a single time. This sequence joins TRBV7-3 and TRBJ2-5, with 8 bases matching TRBD1. The CDR3 totals 14 residues. Trimming cost V 3 bases and J 5 bases; bases outside gene matches: 5. Germline values: CDR1 SGHTA, CDR2 FQGTGA. CDR3 protein: CASSLGQGAETQYF. CDR3 in DNA: TGTGCCAGCAGCTTGGGGCAGGGGGCCGAGACCCAGTACTTC.

This clone has just a few counts. The chain has TRBV10-1 and TRBJ2-3; a weak D match, TRBD1 (6 bases). V was cut by 2 bases and J by 0 bases, with 6 bases left in between. Per the germline V gene, CDR1 is WNHNN and CDR2 is SYGVQD (reference sequence). CDR3 length: 14 amino acids. The CDR3 is CASSEGGSTDTQYF. In DNA, the CDR3 is TGCGCCAGCAGTGAGGGGGGCAGCACAGATACGCAGTATTTT.

The chain recombines TRBV5-1 with TRBJ1-1; tentatively, D is TRBD1 (6 bases). The germline V gene encodes CDR1 SGHRS and CDR2 YFSETQ. Between the trimmed V and J ends, which lost 3 bases and 1 base, there was a span of 10 bases. The CDR3 is made up of 14 amino acids. CDR3 nucleotide sequence: TGCGCCAGCAGCTACCAGACAGGGAACACTGAAGCTTTCTTT. Its protein product is CASSYQTGNTEAFF.

The chain links TRBV6-5 to TRBJ2-3, with 8 bases aligning to TRBD1. This CDR3 contains 13 residues. The trim removed 5 bases at V and 5 bases at J, leaving 3 bases unmatched. From germline, CDR1 is MNHEY and CDR2 SVGAGI. The CDR3, as DNA: TGTGCCAGCAGTCGGACAGGGAGAGATACGCAGTATTTT. It yields the protein CASSRTGRDTQYF.

A remark on this clone: The same CDR3 also results from other DNA sequences found in this sample. This sequence joins TRBV12-3 or TRBV12-4 and TRBJ2-7; TRBD1 matches 7 bases. There are 13 residues in the CDR3. V dropped 5 bases and J dropped 6; count of bases not matched to a gene: 7. CDR3 protein: CASSPDRVGEQYF. The CDR3, as DNA: TGTGCCAGCAGTCCCGACAGGGTCGGCGAGCAGTACTTC.

The chain is built from TRBV19 and TRBJ1-1; D is ambiguous. CDR1 LNHDA and CDR2 SQIVND come from the germline V gene (reference sequence). Trimming shortened V by 6 bases and J by 1 base, and 9 bases separated the two germline ends. The CDR3 loop spans 13 amino acids. The CDR3 nucleotides are TGTGCCAGTAGACCCAGACAGAACACTGAAGCTTTCTTT. It specifies CASRPRQNTEAFF.

The chain employs TRBV29-1 and TRBJ1-1; weak D call: TRBD1 (5 bases). This CDR3 spans 14 amino acids. Germline assignment: CDR1 SQVTM and CDR2 ANQGSEA. Trimming took off 4 bases at V and 6 bases at J, with 18 bases between the two ends. In DNA form, the CDR3 reads TGCAGCGTTGCTTTCCAGGGAACGGGCGCTGAAGCTTTCTTT. Translation: CSVAFQGTGAEAFF.

The chain uses TRBV28 and TRBJ1-2; weak D call: TRBD1 (5 bases). The germline CDR1 and CDR2 sequences are MDHEN and SYDVKM. The V end lost 2 bases, the J end lost 8 bases, and 18 bases lay between the germline ends. The CDR3 runs 15 residues. The CDR3 reads CASSLDPRAAGGYTF. DNA of the CDR3: TGTGCCAGCAGTTTAGACCCCAGGGCGGCCGGGGGCTACACCTTC.

The CDR3 sequence: CASSVTSLATGELFF. The CDR3 DNA sequence: TGCGCCAGCAGCGTTACTAGTTTGGCCACCGGGGAGCTGTTTTTT. The J gene is TRBJ2-2, the V gene TRBV5-1, with TRBD2 as a possible D gene (5 bases). CDR1 and CDR2 from the germline V gene are SGHRS and YFSETQ. V was shortened by 4 bases and J by 4 bases, with 14 bases between the two germline ends. The CDR3 is made up of 15 amino acids. Filled out from reference TRBV5-1 and TRBJ2-2, the complete variable domain reads KAGVTQTPRYLIKTRGQQVTLSCSPISGHRSVSWYQQTPGQGLQFLFEYFSETQRNKGNFPGRFSGRQFSNSRSEMNVSTLELGDSALYLCASSVTSLATGELFFGEGSRLTVL.

This rearrangement joins TRBV7-8 to TRBJ1-1; the D gene is possibly TRBD1 (5 bases). Germline V gene lookup returns CDR1 SGHVS and CDR2 FQNEAQ. The length of the CDR3 is 15 residues. V lost 0 bases and J 8 bases, leaving 16 bases between the germline ends. CDR3 sequence reads: CASSLALGGRREAFF. CDR3 bases: TGTGCCAGCAGCTTAGCGCTCGGGGGGAGGAGGGAAGCTTTCTTT.

This clone was counted once. V usage is TRBV24-1 and J usage is TRBJ1-2, with no clear D. The CDR3 consists of 14 residues. The V end was cut by 3 bases, the J end by 8 bases, with 15 bases between. Germline V gene sequence: CDR1 KGHDR, CDR2 SFDVKD. The CDR3, as DNA: TGTGCCACCAGTGATACGGGGTGGTCCCGAGGCTACACCTTC. Protein: CATSDTGWSRGYTF.

This clone was recorded only once. The chain has TRBV3-1 (or the pseudogene TRBV3-2) and TRBJ2-1, with D hard to call. Trimming removed 0 bases at V and 2 bases at J, with 14 bases between. Germline values: CDR1 LGHDT, CDR2 YNNKEL (reference sequence). The CDR3 has 17 amino acids. CDR3 sequence (DNA): TGTGCCAGCAGCCAAGATAAACGGAGAAAAGCCTACAATGAGCAGTTCTTC. Protein product: CASSQDKRRKAYNEQFF.

The V gene is TRBV7-2, the J gene TRBJ1-1; weak D call: TRBD1 (6 bases). CDR1 and CDR2 (germline): SGHTA, FQGNSA. V gave up 5 bases and J gave up 4 bases, with 17 bases separating them. The CDR3 length is 15 residues. CDR3 DNA sequence: TGTGCCAGCAGCCGGATACAGGGATATGGCACTGAAGCTTTCTTT. Its translation is CASSRIQGYGTEAFF.

The chain links TRBV25-1 to TRBJ1-2; D gene uncertain. V lost 2 bases, J lost 8 bases, and 12 bases lay in between. CDR1 is MGHDK, CDR2 SYGVNS, per germline. CDR3 length equals 13 residues. CDR3 region: CASSEMDSEGYTF. In DNA, the CDR3 is TGTGCCAGCAGTGAAATGGACTCCGAAGGCTACACCTTC.

The gene calls are TRBV28 and TRBJ1-5; 9 positions agree with TRBD1. This CDR3 contains 16 residues. V lost 2 bases and J lost 4; bases outside the gene matches: 6. Per germline, CDR1 MDHEN and CDR2 SYDVKM. CDR3 in DNA: TGTGCCAGCAGTTTACTACAGGGGGCAGGTAATCAGCCCCAGCATTTT. Protein: CASSLLQGAGNQPQHF.

The chain uses TRBV7-3 and TRBJ2-2; 9 bases are a match to TRBD1. The CDR3 covers 15 residues. The germline gives CDR1 SGHTA, CDR2 FQGTGA. The J segment lost 2 bases and the V segment lost 5 bases, leaving 3 bases of the junction unmatched. CDR3 in DNA: TGTGCCAGCAGCCAAACAGGGGGCAACACCGGGGAGCTGTTTTTT. This sequence encodes CASSQTGGNTGELFF.

This chain links TRBV5-6 with TRBJ1-1; D unresolved. Trimming stripped 3 bases from V and 1 base from J, with 4 bases between. The CDR3 is 12 residues long. CDR1 SGHDT and CDR2 YYEEEE come from the germline V gene. Written as DNA, the CDR3 is TGTGCCAGCAGCTACACGAACACTGAAGCTTTCTTT. Amino acids: CASSYTNTEAFF.